This T cell receptor beta chain was recorded in a study of T cell repertoires in ileal Crohn's disease. Study at large: About 37% were active smokers at surgery; median disease duration was roughly 7.9 years.

This table comes from immunoSEQ multiplex PCR, and its TCRdb copy is limited to in-frame clones, with some not included. The sample contains over 12,000 clones, nearly 85% of which appear only once. CDR1 is SGHRS, CDR2 YFSETQ, per germline. The V end lost 0 bases, the J end lost 1 base, and 13 bases lay between the germline ends. The CDR3 contains 16 residues. This clone was found a few times. The sequence was collected from an adult with Crohn's disease. This sequence joins TRBV5-1 and TRBJ2-5; D gene unclear. The specimen was ileal tissue. Here the CDR3 DNA reads TGCGCCAGCAGCTTGGGGGTGACTGCAGCCCAAGAGACCCAGTACTTC. This translates into CASSLGVTAAQETQYF.